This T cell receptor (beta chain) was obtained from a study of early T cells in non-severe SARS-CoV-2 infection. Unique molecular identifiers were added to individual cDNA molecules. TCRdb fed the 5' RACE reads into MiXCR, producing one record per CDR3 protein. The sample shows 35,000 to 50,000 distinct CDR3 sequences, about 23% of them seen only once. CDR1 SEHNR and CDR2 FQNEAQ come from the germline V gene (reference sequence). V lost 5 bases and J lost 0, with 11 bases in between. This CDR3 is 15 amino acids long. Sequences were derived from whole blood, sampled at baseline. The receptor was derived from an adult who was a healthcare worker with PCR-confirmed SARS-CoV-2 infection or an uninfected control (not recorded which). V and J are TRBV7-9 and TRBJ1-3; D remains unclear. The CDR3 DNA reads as TGTGCCAGCAGCCCTCGGCAGTCCTCTGGAAACACCATATATTTT. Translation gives CASSPRQSSGNTIYF.